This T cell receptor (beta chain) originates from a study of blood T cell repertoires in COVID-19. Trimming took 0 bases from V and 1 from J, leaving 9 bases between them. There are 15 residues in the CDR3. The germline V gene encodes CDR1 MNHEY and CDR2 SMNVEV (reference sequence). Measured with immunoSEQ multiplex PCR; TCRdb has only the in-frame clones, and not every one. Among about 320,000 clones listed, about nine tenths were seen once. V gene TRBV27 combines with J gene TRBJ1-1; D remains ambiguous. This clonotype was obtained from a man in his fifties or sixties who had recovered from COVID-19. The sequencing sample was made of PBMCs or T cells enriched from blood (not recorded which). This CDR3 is CASSLSTTANTEAFF. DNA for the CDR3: TGTGCCAGCAGTTTATCGACAACAGCGAACACTGAAGCTTTCTTT.